The clone carrying this T cell receptor (beta chain) has just one count. Its antigen is as yet unknown. Clones were sequenced by immunoSEQ multiplex PCR, and TCRdb holds only the in-frame ones, with some missing. The sample lists more than 70,000 clones; 90% were seen once. From germline, CDR1 is SGHNT and CDR2 YENEEA. The CDR3 extends over 17 amino acids. V gave up 1 base and J gave up 3 bases; unmatched junction bases: 7. This entry is derived from a study of graft-versus-host responses after intestinal transplantation. As for the study in general: Multivisceral, liver-intestinal, or isolated intestinal grafts were transplanted into recipients.

Regarding the study as a whole: The study found high graft-versus-host to host-versus-graft clonal ratios in allografts of patients with graft-donor T cell macrochimerism. GvH clones occurred in recipient marrow; some first appeared in ileum or blood.

The specimen comprised unstimulated CD4+ T cells sorted from spleen or lymph node cells, sampled before intestinal transplant. The chain couples TRBV11-3 to TRBJ2-3; TRBD2 matches 10 bases. This TCR was sampled from a human donor who received an intestinal transplant. The CDR3 DNA follows: TGTGCCAGCAGCTTAGTCGGAGGTAGCGGGGGGACAGATACGCAGTATTTT. Protein: CASSLVGGSGGTDTQYF. The full variable domain, its missing parts supplied by reference TRBV11-3 and TRBJ2-3, is EAGVVQSPRYKIIEKKQPVAFWCNPISGHNTLYWYLQNLGQGPELLIRYENEEAVDDSQLPKDRFSAERLKGVDSTLKIQPAELGDSAVYLCASSLVGGSGGTDTQYFGPGTRLTVL.